These T cell receptor beta chains were read from a single sample in a study of identical twins. From the 5' RACE reads, TCRdb called clonotypes with MiXCR, one entry per CDR3 protein. Counted here are 700,000 or so distinct CDR3 sequences, about 9.4% occurring once; the ten biggest clones make up around 0.95%. The sample also formed part of further work on yellow fever vaccine responses in identical twins.

Sequences were obtained from PBMCs. Every receptor here comes from a woman between 18 and 29 years old in good health. CDR3s leave out the opening cysteine and the closing phenylalanine or tryptophan. Fields, in order: V gene, J gene, CDR3 protein.

v_call: TRBV2; j_call: TRBJ2-7; cdr3_aa: ASSVTRDGSYEQY
v_call: TRBV20-1; j_call: TRBJ2-3; cdr3_aa: SASLWDSRQY
v_call: TRBV5-1; j_call: TRBJ2-1; cdr3_aa: ASSFSGRRSYNEQF
v_call: TRBV6-5; j_call: TRBJ2-7; cdr3_aa: ASSYVGADEQY
v_call: TRBV18; j_call: TRBJ2-2; cdr3_aa: ASSPRQEIGELF
v_call: TRBV7-2; j_call: TRBJ2-5; cdr3_aa: ASSYLPGGEETQY
v_call: TRBV7-6; j_call: TRBJ2-1; cdr3_aa: ASSLRTSGSYTYNEQF
v_call: TRBV6-1; j_call: TRBJ1-6; cdr3_aa: ASSPTGAESPLH
v_call: TRBV12-1; j_call: TRBJ1-1; cdr3_aa: ASSITGAVTEAF
v_call: TRBV3-1; j_call: TRBJ2-5; cdr3_aa: ASSQSASGQETQY
v_call: TRBV19; j_call: TRBJ1-5; cdr3_aa: ASTSGEGSNQPQH
v_call: TRBV6-2/TRBV6-3; j_call: TRBJ2-7; cdr3_aa: ASRSPGTSVEQY
v_call: TRBV7-3; j_call: TRBJ1-1; cdr3_aa: ARMETVHAEAF
v_call: TRBV27; j_call: TRBJ2-5; cdr3_aa: ASSLWGGSHQETQY
v_call: TRBV25-1; j_call: TRBJ2-1; cdr3_aa: ASSIPGPSEQF
v_call: TRBV30; j_call: TRBJ1-4; cdr3_aa: AWSGGVNEKLF